The TCR beta chain described here comes from a study of T cells in Graves' hyperthyroidism and ophthalmopathy (dated by TCRdb to between 2018 and 2021). About the full investigation: A discovery cohort of fewer than 110 patients, approximately 45 with Graves' ophthalmopathy and roughly 59 with stable Graves' hyperthyroidism, was used to find distinguishing TCR V-J signatures. An independent validation cohort of under 20 hyperthyroidism patients and about 15 patients who later progressed to ophthalmopathy tested prospective prediction of ophthalmopathy. For training and testing, the 100 or so patients in the discovery cohort were randomly divided in a 7:3 ratio. Thyroid tissue and blood T-cell repertoires from about six Graves' hyperthyroidism patients were also compared in the study. After blood sampling, hyperthyroidism patients were treated with methimazole at a starting dose of 30 mg daily, and ophthalmopathy patients were treated with high-dose intravenous methylprednisolone. TCR Vbeta CDR3 sequencing of approximately 140 peripheral blood samples (fewer than 45 ophthalmopathy, 70 to 85 hyperthyroidism and about 17 progressor patients) is reported in the paper.

This clonotype was found many times. Its antigen remains undetermined. The input lacks base qualities; no much larger clone sits a single base away. Counted from cysteine to phenylalanine, this CDR3 has 14 amino acids. Left in the record is the CDR3 DNA by itself, 42 bases read in frame from the first base. V has 5 bases trimmed and J has 10 bases trimmed; junction bases matching no gene number 8. CDR1 and CDR2 are read off the germline V gene as SGHVS and FQNEAQ. The TCR beta CDR3 regions were amplified from RNA transcripts. The first round of RT-PCR for the TCR CDR3 was performed with the HTBI primer set and the Qiagen OneStep RT-PCR kit. The libraries were constructed in a second round of multiplex PCR and then size-selected and purified. Libraries were sequenced paired-end with 100 bp reads on an Illumina HiSeq2000. The original pipeline was this. Raw data were processed with SOAPnuke, discarding reads with adapters, uncalled bases, mean Phred below 15, or no exact constant-primer or identifier match. COPE v1.2.5 was used to merge high-quality paired reads, and clonotypes were defined as unique nucleotide sequences. MiTCR v1.1 was used to align clonotypes to the IMGT TRBV, TRBD and TRBJ reference segments. Analysis was restricted to V-J combinations with a frequency above 0.0001, which covered 99% to 99.2% of repertoires. The TCS score was defined as the ratio of F50 (clonal expansion) to E x V (chaos), calculated using BLOSUM62-based TCRdist between CDR3 peptides within each V-J. Welch's t-statistics and random forest reduced roughly 530 V-J features to 13, which were used in a naive Bayes classifier (R e1071). Thyroid-blood repertoire similarity was quantified with the Morisita-Horn index. TCRdb reprocessing: public reads trimmed at Q25 with fastp, clones called with MiXCR, in-frame beta chains kept. Rows are unified per CDR3 protein, each entry keeping the most common DNA and genes. TCRdb's processing, not the study's, gives the V and J calls here. The sample table shows 550,000 to 600,000 distinct CDR3 sequences, and 46% are seen once. Over 15% of the sample rests with the top ten.

General findings and caveats noted by the study authors: Most expanded thyroid clonotypes (frequency above 0.001) were also found in blood, which suggests that blood repertoires may mirror thyroid immune responses. No statistical method was used to set the sample size in advance, and investigators knew the group allocation. During validation, the model predicted progression to ophthalmopathy a median of about 6.5 months ahead of onset, with around 71% sensitivity and 72.22% specificity. A 13 V-J signature model separated ophthalmopathy from stable hyperthyroidism, with 87.88% sensitivity and roughly 82% specificity in cross-validation and 80%/75% in testing.

Any patient with an uncontrolled infection, another autoimmune disease, pregnancy or lactation was excluded. Diagnoses relied on clinical symptoms, serum thyroxine and TRAb, thyroid ultrasound and orbital computed tomography. Total RNA was extracted with Trizol reagent, and quality was checked on an Agilent 2100 Bioanalyzer. The sequencing sample was made of peripheral blood or thyroid tissue (not recorded which). This clonotype was sampled from an adult woman with Graves' disease, either hyperthyroidism or ophthalmopathy (not recorded which). This chain joins TRBV7-8 to TRBJ1-6, and 7 junctional nucleotides match TRBD1. The CDR3 in this case is CASSPPGQLSPLHF. The DNA sequence reads TGTGCCAGCAGCCCCCCGGGACAGCTATCACCCCTCCACTTT.